The entry below gives a single T cell receptor (beta chain) sequence along with its context. Antigen: not known. CDR3 length: 15 amino acids. Germline values: CDR1 MNHEY, CDR2 SVGAGI. Trimming took 5 bases from V and 7 from J; bases not matched to a gene: 6. The data stem from a study of T cell responses to AZD1222 COVID-19 vaccine. Findings and limits, study-wide: Spike-specific TCR depth and breadth grew after two AZD1222 doses. Clonal diversity was possibly underestimated, and white British individuals and females predominated among donors.

Repertoires were generated with immunoSEQ multiplex PCR, while TCRdb's copy carries only in-frame clones and drops some. The repertoire holds over 110,000 clones, with roughly 92% as singletons. Specimen: peripheral blood, collected 28 days after the second AZD1222 dose. This clonotype was sampled from an adult who received the AZD1222 COVID-19 vaccine. The V call is TRBV6-5, the J call TRBJ2-1, with TRBD2 matching 12 bases. The CDR3 DNA is TGTGCCAGCAGTAGGACTAGCGGGGTTATGAATGAGCAGTTCTTC. It codes for CASSRTSGVMNEQFF.